The source of this T cell receptor (beta chain) is a study of T cells in Graves' hyperthyroidism and ophthalmopathy. Study observations and caveats: Blood also carried most thyroid clonotypes expanded above 0.001. Stable hyperthyroidism and ophthalmopathy were separated using 13 V-J signatures.

J gave up 5 bases and V 4 bases, and 7 bases lay outside the gene matches. The CDR3 has 16 residues. This clonotype was observed a handful of times. The antigen is not known. Orbital computed tomography, thyroid ultrasound, serum thyroxine and TRAb, and clinical symptoms together informed the diagnoses. The authors obtained PBMCs from more than 9.5 ml of fresh peripheral blood. Template material for amplifying TCR beta CDR3 regions consisted of RNA transcripts. The study used the HTBI primer set for a first-round RT-PCR of the TCR CDR3. Each CDR3 protein gets one entry after TCRdb re-called the multiplex PCR reads with MiXCR. The sample comprises roughly 700,000 distinct CDR3 sequences, 30% to 40% of which are singletons, and around 31% rests with the top ten.

The sequenced sample consisted of blood. The origin of this receptor is a woman between 40 and 55 years old with Graves' hyperthyroidism. The rearrangement uses TRBV12-3 or TRBV12-4 and TRBJ1-6; 8 nucleotides match TRBD1. CDR3 sequence: CASSSTQGAHNSPLHF. CDR3 bases: TGTGCCAGCAGTTCGACCCAGGGGGCTCATAATTCACCCCTCCACTTT.